Following are 3 T cell receptor beta chains from one sample sequenced in a study of CD8 T cells in Susac syndrome. After extraction with the RNeasy kit, roughly 0.5 to 1 ug of the RNA was reverse transcribed using random hexamers. TCRdb independently ran MiXCR on the immunoSEQ multiplex PCR reads; one entry per CDR3 protein. The sample has roughly 120,000 distinct CDR3 sequences, approximately 94% seen once. Material: CD4+ T cells from PBMCs. The receptor source for this set is a human donor with multiple sclerosis.

The chain recombines TRBV3-1 with TRBJ1-4; 9 bases match TRBD1. V shed 4 bases, J shed 6 bases, and the junction held 3 bases outside the gene matches. CDR3 length: 14 residues. Per germline, CDR1 LGHDT and CDR2 YNNKEL (reference sequence). In DNA form, the CDR3 reads TGTGCCAGCAGCCCTAGGGACAGGGATGAAAAACTGTTTTTT. It is translated as CASSPRDRDEKLFF.

This chain uses TRBV30 with TRBJ1-2; D unresolved. The germline V gene encodes CDR1 GTSNPN and CDR2 SVGIG (reference sequence). The ends were cut back, 5 bases at V and 4 bases at J, with 5 bases in the middle. The CDR3 is 10 residues long. The CDR3: CAWRTYGYTF. Here the CDR3 DNA reads TGTGCCTGGCGCACCTATGGCTACACCTTC.

This clonotype was seen just once. V is TRBV7-2 and J is TRBJ2-7; D might be TRBD1 or TRBD2, each matching 5 bases. V was cut by 2 bases and J by 4 bases, with 15 bases left in between. Per the germline V gene, CDR1 is SGHTA and CDR2 is FQGNSA. The CDR3 runs 15 residues. This CDR3 reads CASSLRPGSEYEQYF. The CDR3 bases are TGTGCCAGCAGCTTACGACCAGGGAGCGAATACGAGCAGTACTTC.